The TCR beta chain described here comes from a study of Ad26.COV2.S vaccination and SARS-CoV-2 variants. Study findings and constraints: Marked by substantial breadth, spike-specific CD8+ and CD4+ T cell responses were reportedly seen after vaccination. Breadth measured for non-spike TCRs was similar across vaccine and placebo recipients.

In its sample, this clone was seen once. Antigen specificity is unknown. TCRdb keeps only in-frame clones here, not all; method: immunoSEQ multiplex PCR. The sample lists more than 300,000 clones; around 88% were seen once. Germline V gives CDR1 KGHDR, CDR2 SFDVKD. This CDR3 has 15 residues. V lost 2 bases, J lost 6 bases, and 6 bases stayed unmatched. Noted treatment: around 19 received Ad26.COV2.S at low or high dose, single or two shots; roughly five received placebo; per-sample allocation not given. At day 63 after the first vaccine or placebo injection, samples were drawn. In Boston, an adult donor aged 18-55 years took part. An Ad26 vector that expressed Wuhan-strain SARS-CoV-2 spike constituted the vaccine.

This clonotype was sampled from a person aged 18-60 years who received the Ad26.COV2.S COVID-19 vaccine or a placebo. This chain uses TRBV24-1 with TRBJ2-5; 9 positions agree with TRBD2. The source material was peripheral blood, sampled in a trial of Ad26.COV2.S vaccine versus placebo. CDR3 bases: TGTGCCACCAGTGATTCGGGACTAGCCTTAAAGACCCAGTACTTC. Protein product: CATSDSGLALKTQYF.